This T cell receptor (beta chain) was identified in a study of blood T cell repertoires in COVID-19. Germline CDR1 reads SQVTM; CDR2 reads ANQGSEA. Trimming removed 2 bases at V and 5 bases at J, with 12 bases between. The CDR3 runs to 14 residues. Profiled with immunoSEQ multiplex PCR; TCRdb holds only in-frame clones, not every one. This table holds fewer than 350,000 clones, 89% found once. The TCR comes from a woman aged 40 to 55 who had recovered from COVID-19. The chain employs TRBV29-1 and TRBJ2-2, with D tentatively TRBD1 (5 bases). Sequenced input: PBMCs or T cells enriched from blood (not recorded which). The CDR3 DNA reads TGCAGCGTTGAAAGCCCTGACAGAACCGGGGAGCTGTTTTTT. Protein sequence: CSVESPDRTGELFF.